The 9 T cell receptor beta chains in this list originate from one sample, sequenced in a study of T-cell memory formation after mild COVID-19. TCRdb itself ran the 5' RACE reads through MiXCR, one entry per CDR3 protein. Of 120,000 or so distinct CDR3 sequences in the sample, 15% to 20% were seen once. Sequenced: PBMCs or a T cell subset sorted from them (not recorded which). The receptors were gathered from a man younger than 35 who had mild COVID-19 (a few samples of this study predate the infection). Cell type and time point are not known.

This clonotype was observed a few times. The V and J genes are TRBV5-1 and TRBJ2-7; perhaps D is TRBD1 or TRBD2 (5 bases each). Trimming cost V 4 bases and J 6 bases, with 23 bases left between them. Germline V lookup: CDR1 SGHRS, CDR2 YFSETQ. The CDR3 sequence is 16 residues long. CDR3 region: CASSQQSSTGQGEQYF. CDR3 in DNA: TGCGCCAGCAGCCAGCAAAGCTCGACGGGGCAGGGCGAGCAGTACTTC.

In this sample, this clonotype turned up many times. This chain connects TRBV20-1 to TRBJ1-4; 7 bases map to TRBD1. Germline trimming cut 5 bases from V and 8 bases from J; bases unmatched to any gene: 11. The CDR3 has 14 amino acids. CDR1 and CDR2 (germline): DFQATT, SNEGSKA (reference sequence). This CDR3 is CSARDRVRGEKLFF. CDR3 bases: TGCAGTGCTCGTGACAGGGTTAGAGGGGAAAAACTGTTTTTT.

This clonotype was detected a few times. This chain uses TRBV19 with TRBJ2-1, with D tentatively TRBD2 (5 bases). The V end lost 6 bases, the J end lost 7 bases, and 22 bases lay between the germline ends. From germline, CDR1 is LNHDA and CDR2 SQIVND (reference sequence). The CDR3 sequence is 16 residues long. CDR3 sequence reads: CASSLPGVPRENEQFF. The CDR3 DNA reads as TGTGCCAGTAGCCTTCCCGGGGTCCCCCGGGAAAATGAGCAGTTCTTC.

This clonotype showed up just a few times. The CDR3 nucleotides read TGCAGTGCTGGACTAGCGGTCACAGATACGCAGTATTTT. It encodes CSAGLAVTDTQYF. V is TRBV20-1 and J is TRBJ2-3; 10 bases fit TRBD2. Germline-derived CDR1 and CDR2 are DFQATT and SNEGSKA (reference sequence). The J segment lost 2 bases and the V segment lost 5 bases, leaving 1 base of the junction unmatched. This CDR3 is 13 amino acids long.

This clonotype showed up just a few times. V and J are TRBV7-8 and TRBJ2-5, with 8 positions matching TRBD1. Germline V lookup: CDR1 SGHVS, CDR2 FQNEAQ. The CDR3 is 13 amino acids. V lost 3 bases and J lost 4; bases outside the gene matches: 1. CDR3 residues: CASSLDRAETQYF. CDR3 DNA sequence: TGTGCCAGCAGCTTGGACAGGGCAGAGACCCAGTACTTC.

This chain joins TRBV20-1 and TRBJ2-2, with 8 nucleotides matching TRBD1. The J segment lost 6 bases and the V segment lost 3 bases, leaving 12 bases of the junction unmatched. CDR3 size: 16 residues. Per germline, CDR1 DFQATT and CDR2 SNEGSKA (reference sequence). The CDR3: CSASPRQGIFSGELFF. The CDR3 DNA is TGCAGTGCTAGCCCCCGACAGGGGATCTTCTCCGGGGAGCTGTTTTTT.

This clonotype was recorded at least ten times. This rearrangement joins TRBV5-4 to TRBJ2-1; TRBD2 agrees at 8 bases. Losses at the gene ends were 0 bases for V and 4 bases for J; bases not matched to a gene: 3. CDR1 is SGHNT, CDR2 YYREEE, per germline (reference sequence). This CDR3 spans 15 amino acids. This CDR3 is CASSLGGGSYNEQFF. CDR3 DNA: TGTGCCAGCAGCTTGGGCGGGGGGTCTTACAATGAGCAGTTCTTC.

This clonotype was counted only a few times. V usage is TRBV11-2 and J usage is TRBJ1-5; no clear D gene. Trimming removed 5 bases at V and 4 bases at J, with 9 bases between. The CDR3 extends over 13 amino acids. In germline, CDR1 is SGHAT, CDR2 FQNNGV. CDR3 sequence (DNA): TGTGCCAGCAGCCGTGAGGAGAATCAGCCCCAGCATTTT. Translating it yields CASSREENQPQHF. Complete variable domain (other parts from reference TRBV11-2 and TRBJ1-5): EAGVAQSPRYKIIEKRQSVAFWCNPISGHATLYWYQQILGQGPKLLIQFQNNGVVDDSQLPKDRFSAERLKGVDSTLKIQPAKLEDSAVYLCASSREENQPQHFGDGTRLSIL.

The chain recombines TRBV27 with TRBJ2-5; 12 bases fit TRBD2. V lost 11 bases and J lost 4; bases outside the gene matches: 14. The CDR3 covers 16 residues. Germline-derived CDR1 and CDR2 are MNHEY and SMNVEV (reference sequence). The CDR3 DNA reads TGTGCCCGCTCTAGCGGGGGGGCCGGTTTGTTAGAGACCCAGTACTTC. Protein sequence: CARSSGGAGLLETQYF.